This T cell receptor (beta chain) derives from a study of T cell repertoires in breast cancer. General study findings and limits: Transcript abundance and primer differences skewed clone recovery in emulsion RT-PCR. Eight TRBV7 primers may have caused mispriming bias toward TRBV7 in shared TCRs.

During the second nested PCR, blocking oligonucleotides suppressed genes that were not paired. MiXCR, applied by TCRdb to the emulsion pairing reads, yields one record per CDR3 protein. The sample contains about 40,000 distinct CDR3 sequences, roughly 44% of which appear only once. Germline V gene data show CDR1 as SNHLY and CDR2 as FYNNEI. Trimming cost V 7 bases and J 12 bases; bases outside gene matches: 4. The CDR3 has 13 residues. Paired alpha-beta TCRs of CD8+ T cells were analyzed by expanded emulsion RT-PCR. Of note for this clonotype: Antigen specificity is unknown.

The receptor's source is a pool of human donors with breast cancer or a healthy control (not recorded which). The V gene is TRBV2, the J gene TRBJ2-1; 15 bases fit TRBD2. Specimen: CD8+ T cells. The CDR3 region has the DNA TGTGCCAGCATCGGACTAGCGGGAGGGCGGCAGTTCTTC. Encoded protein: CASIGLAGGRQFF.